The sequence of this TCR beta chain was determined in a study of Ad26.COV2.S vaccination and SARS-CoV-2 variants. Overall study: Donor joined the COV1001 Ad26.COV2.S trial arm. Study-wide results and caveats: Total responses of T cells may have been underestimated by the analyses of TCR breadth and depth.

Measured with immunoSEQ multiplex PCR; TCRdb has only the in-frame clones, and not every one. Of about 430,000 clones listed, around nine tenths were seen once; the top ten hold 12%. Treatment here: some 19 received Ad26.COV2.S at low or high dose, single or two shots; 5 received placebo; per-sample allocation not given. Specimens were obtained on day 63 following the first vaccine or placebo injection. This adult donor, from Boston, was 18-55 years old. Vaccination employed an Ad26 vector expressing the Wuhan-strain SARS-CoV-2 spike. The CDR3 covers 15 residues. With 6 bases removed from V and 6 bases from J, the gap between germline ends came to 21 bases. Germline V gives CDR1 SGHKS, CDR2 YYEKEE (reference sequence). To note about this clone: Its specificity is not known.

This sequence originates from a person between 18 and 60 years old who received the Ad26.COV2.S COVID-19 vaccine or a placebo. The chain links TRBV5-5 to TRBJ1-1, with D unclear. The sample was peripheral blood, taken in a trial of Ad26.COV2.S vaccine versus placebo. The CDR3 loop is CASTKWAAIDPEAFF. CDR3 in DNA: TGTGCCAGCACCAAGTGGGCAGCCATCGATCCTGAAGCTTTCTTT. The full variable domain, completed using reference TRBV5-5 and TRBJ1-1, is DAGVTQSPTHLIKTRGQQVTLRCSPISGHKSVSWYQQVLGQGPQFIFQYYEKEERGRGNFPDRFSARQFPNYSSELNVNALLLGDSALYLCASTKWAAIDPEAFFGQGTRLTVV.